These 17 T cell receptor beta chains were all obtained from the same sample, sequenced in a study of regulatory T cells in long-lasting Graves disease. Stated time point: persistent/refractory GD, antithyroid drugs over 5 years with positive TRAb. RNA isolated from PBMCs was used to make the TCR library. Both iRepertoire HTBI primers and Arm-PCR of CDR3 regions were used to build the TCR beta libraries. TCRdb reprocessed the multiplex PCR reads with MiXCR, giving one entry per CDR3 protein. The sample has approximately 400,000 distinct CDR3 sequences; about a fifth are singletons. Specimen: peripheral blood mononuclear cells (PBMCs), collected when the disease was refractory, from a patient treated with antithyroid drugs. These receptors were collected from a female donor with Graves disease.

This clonotype turned up a few times. V gene TRBV12-3 or TRBV12-4 combines with J gene TRBJ2-2, with 12 bases identical to TRBD2. J gave up 5 bases and V 6 bases, and 13 bases lay outside the gene matches. CDR3 length: 18 residues. The DNA for the CDR3 is TGTGCCAGCAGCGAAATTTTACTAGCGGGAGGAATAACCGGGGAGCTGTTTTTT. Translation: CASSEILLAGGITGELFF.

This clonotype has ten or more counts. The chain combines TRBV7-2 with TRBJ1-5; D unresolved. This CDR3 has 15 residues. V was shortened by 5 bases and J by 0 bases, with 11 bases between the two germline ends. From germline, CDR1 is SGHTA and CDR2 FQGNSA. CDR3 coding DNA: TGTGCCAGCAGCCCAATGTCAGGTAGCAATCAGCCCCAGCATTTT. Its protein is CASSPMSGSNQPQHF.

This clonotype was observed a few times. This chain connects TRBV20-1 to TRBJ1-3, with D possibly being TRBD1 (6 bases). Trimming took 0 bases from V and 1 from J, leaving 10 bases between them. The CDR3 is 15 residues long. Germline CDR1 reads DFQATT; CDR2 reads SNEGSKA (reference sequence). The CDR3 here is CSARDLQGSGNTIYF. The DNA for the CDR3 is TGCAGTGCTAGAGATCTACAGGGATCTGGAAACACCATATATTTT.

The chain recombines TRBV19 with TRBJ2-5; TRBD1 agrees at 8 bases. The germline CDR1 and CDR2 sequences are LNHDA and SQIVND (reference sequence). The length of the CDR3 is 14 residues. J gave up 3 bases and V 5 bases, and 5 bases lay outside the gene matches. The CDR3 bases are TGTGCCAGTAGTCCACAGGGGGAAGAAGAGACCCAGTACTTC. Its protein is CASSPQGEEETQYF.

This chain uses TRBV5-6 with TRBJ1-3, with D perhaps TRBD1 (5 bases). The CDR3 consists of 15 residues. Between the trimmed V and J ends, which lost 3 bases and 3 bases, there was a span of 13 bases. Germline assignment: CDR1 SGHDT and CDR2 YYEEEE. CDR3: CASSWRQGFGNTIYF. The CDR3 nucleotides read TGTGCCAGCAGCTGGAGGCAGGGATTTGGAAACACCATATATTTT. Variable domain in full (rest from reference TRBV5-6 and TRBJ1-3): DAGVTQSPTHLIKTRGQQVTLRCSPKSGHDTVSWYQQALGQGPQFIFQYYEEEERQRGNFPDRFSGHQFPNYSSELNVNALLLGDSALYLCASSWRQGFGNTIYFGEGSWLTVV.

Ten or more counts support this clonotype. The chain links TRBV6-2 or TRBV6-3 to TRBJ2-7; 12 nucleotides align to TRBD2. Germline V lookup: CDR1 MNHEY, CDR2 SVGEGT. The junction had 14 bases not matched to a gene; V was cut back by 5 bases and J by 0 bases. The CDR3 extends over 19 amino acids. CDR3 coding DNA: TGTGCCAGCAGTCACCCAAGACTAGCGGGAGTTTCGAGCTCCTACGAGCAGTACTTC. Translated, it gives CASSHPRLAGVSSSYEQYF.

The chain links TRBV12-5 to TRBJ1-5; TRBD1 matches 10 bases. The CDR3 is 14 residues long. In germline, CDR1 is LGHNT, CDR2 FRNRAP. The J segment lost 4 bases and the V segment lost 6 bases, leaving 3 bases of the junction unmatched. In DNA, the CDR3 is TGTGCTAGTGGGGGGACAGGGGAGAATCAGCCCCAGCATTTT. Residues: CASGGTGENQPQHF.

With regard to this clonotype: One base away lies a much larger clone, so this may be a sequencing read error. V gene TRBV11-2 combines with J gene TRBJ1-1; 8 bases are shared with TRBD1. CDR1 and CDR2 (germline): SGHAT, FQNNGV. The CDR3 is 13 amino acids. CDR3 DNA: TGTGCCGGCAGGCGGACAGGGATGGCTGAAGCTTTCTTT. As protein: CAGRRTGMAEAFF.

This clonotype has a handful of counts. The chain carries TRBV7-9 and TRBJ2-2; D is ambiguous. This CDR3 is 15 amino acids long. Trimming shortened V by 3 bases and J by 2 bases, and 10 bases separated the two germline ends. Germline CDR1 and CDR2: SEHNR and FQNEAQ (reference sequence). CDR3 loop: CASSLGEANTGELFF. CDR3 in DNA: TGTGCCAGCAGCTTGGGCGAGGCAAACACCGGGGAGCTGTTTTTT.

This clonotype was observed many times. The V call is TRBV12-3 or TRBV12-4, the J call TRBJ2-6; D gene unclear. The CDR3 covers 13 residues. Trimming shortened V by 11 bases and J by 2 bases, and 10 bases separated the two germline ends. The DNA of the CDR3 is TGTGCCGTAAAAAGGGCTGGGGCCAACGTCCTGACTTTC. Encoded protein: CAVKRAGANVLTF.

The sample holds many counts of this clonotype. The chain joins TRBV5-5 to TRBJ2-5; the D is unclear. The V gene lost 3 bases and the J gene lost 5 bases, with 8 bases spanning the gap. The CDR3 extends over 12 amino acids. The germline V gene has CDR1 SGHKS and CDR2 YYEKEE (reference sequence). CDR3 nucleotides: TGTGCCAGCAGCTCTCCGCGGGAGACCCAGTACTTC. The encoded protein is CASSSPRETQYF. The full variable domain, in which reference TRBV5-5 and TRBJ2-5 provide the parts outside the CDR3, is DAGVTQSPTHLIKTRGQQVTLRCSPISGHKSVSWYQQVLGQGPQFIFQYYEKEERGRGNFPDRFSARQFPNYSSELNVNALLLGDSALYLCASSSPRETQYFGPGTRLLVL.

Worth noting for this clonotype: A far larger clone is one base from this, pointing to a likely read error. The rearrangement uses TRBV11-2 and TRBJ2-5; TRBD1 matches at 8 bases. The germline V gene has CDR1 SGHAT and CDR2 FQNNGV. The CDR3 has 15 amino acids. The V segment lost 6 bases and the J segment 7 bases; nucleotides outside the gene matches: 13. CDR3 DNA sequence: TGTGCCAGCAGACCTGGGACAGGTCAGAGGGGGACCCAGTACTTC. As protein: CASRPGTGQRGTQYF. The full variable domain, with the rest looked up from reference TRBV11-2 and TRBJ2-5, is EAGVAQSPRYKIIEKRQSVAFWCNPISGHATLYWYQQILGQGPKLLIQFQNNGVVDDSQLPKDRFSAERLKGVDSTLKIQPAKLEDSAVYLCASRPGTGQRGTQYFGPGTRLLVL.

This clonotype has a handful of counts. The V and J genes are TRBV10-3 and TRBJ2-5, with 9 bases identical to TRBD1. In germline, CDR1 is ENHRY, CDR2 SYGVKD. Trimming cost V 4 bases and J 2 bases; bases outside gene matches: 5. The CDR3 spans 15 residues. The CDR3 DNA sequence: TGTGCCATCAGTGCAACAGGGGGCTGGCAAGAGACCCAGTACTTC. Amino acids: CAISATGGWQETQYF.

The rearrangement joins TRBV6-1 to TRBJ1-2, with 7 positions matching TRBD1. This CDR3 has 18 residues. From germline, CDR1 is MNHNS and CDR2 SASEGT. Trimming took 6 bases from V and 5 from J; bases not matched to a gene: 21. The CDR3 region is CASSSLRGTGTAFYGYTF. CDR3 nucleotide sequence: TGTGCCAGCAGCTCACTACGGGGAACCGGGACAGCTTTTTATGGCTACACCTTC.

This clonotype has a count of ten or more. The chain employs TRBV6-1 and TRBJ1-1; 7 positions match TRBD1. The CDR3 is 15 residues long. V was clipped by 6 bases and J by 4 bases; unmatched bases: 11. CDR1 and CDR2 from the germline V gene are MNHNS and SASEGT. CDR3 region: CASRRTGPSGTEAFF. DNA for the CDR3: TGTGCCAGCAGGAGGACAGGCCCTTCGGGCACTGAAGCTTTCTTT.

The table lists this clonotype with many counts. The J gene is TRBJ2-7, the V gene TRBV11-2; 10 nucleotides agree with TRBD1. Looked up from germline, CDR1 is SGHAT and CDR2 is FQNNGV. This CDR3 is built from 15 residues. Trimming removed 5 bases from V and 6 bases from J; junction bases left unmatched: 10. CDR3 sequence: CASSTRQGASLEQYF. The CDR3 bases are TGTGCCAGCAGCACGAGACAGGGGGCTTCTCTCGAGCAGTACTTC.

This clonotype was seen many times. This rearrangement joins TRBV12-3 or TRBV12-4 to TRBJ2-2; D might be TRBD1 (6 bases). The CDR3 consists of 14 residues. The germline V and J ends were trimmed by 6 bases and 4 bases, with 12 bases remaining between them. The CDR3 here is CASRGDMATGELFF. CDR3 DNA sequence: TGTGCCAGCAGGGGGGACATGGCCACCGGGGAGCTGTTTTTT.